This T cell receptor (beta chain) was sequenced in a study of blood T cell repertoires in COVID-19 (dated by TCRdb to between 2020 and 2021). Regarding the study in general: The collaborator samples originated in the United States, Italy and Spain and spanned the acute and convalescent phases of COVID-19. Where available, HLA class I and class II types were taken from metadata supplied by the sample provider and were not determined by assay-based typing. A de-identified subject ID, COVID-19 status, age in years and sex were almost always included in the sample metadata. The repertoires were released in a freely available public database intended as a resource for research on the immune response to SARS-CoV-2. The prospective study material was composed of cDNA or gDNA derived from T cells, B-cell-depleted T cells, or PBMCs. Deeply sampled blood TCRbeta repertoires from subjects exposed to, actively infected with, or recovered from COVID-19 were included in the dataset. Samples came from the ongoing ImmuneRACE study (first 160 participants) plus 1,254 subjects from 6 global collaborators.

A second Seattle source provided samples from volunteer blood donors who had recovered from COVID-19. Collaborating institutions collected whole blood in K2EDTA tubes following their own protocols. Collaborator samples were shipped for TCRbeta analysis as frozen whole blood, isolated PBMCs, or DNA extracted from either sample type. The immunoSEQ Assay, a bias-controlled multiplex PCR, was used to amplify TCRbeta CDR3 regions from genomic DNA. The published analysis was carried out like this. The number of nucleated cells in each sample was estimated by amplification of reference gene primers within the assay. Sequence reads were collapsed and filtered to measure the absolute abundance of every unique TCRbeta CDR3 rearrangement. For each sample, productive Simpson clonality was calculated as the square root of Simpson's diversity index over productive rearrangements. TCRdb's version of the immuneACCESS table is confined to in-frame rearrangements and falls short of the full clone set. An unresolved V gene accounts for under half of the shortfall where checked; the remainder is of unknown origin. That table supplies the V and J calls and clone size; D and trimming were determined from the DNA. This sample lists 250,000 to 350,000 clones; 87% were detected once. The leading ten clones occupy around 2.2% of the sample.

What the authors observed across the whole study: The quantity of clinical and demographic metadata differed by source and by participant and was supplied without curation.

Of note for this clone: What antigen it recognizes has not been identified. Base qualities are not at hand, and no much larger clone is one base apart.

The specimen sequenced was peripheral blood. The TCR comes from a woman in her 50s who had recovered from COVID-19.

The CDR3 protein sequence reads: CASSAFARTGSSFGGYTF. The base sequence is TGTGCCAGCAGCGCGTTCGCGAGAACAGGGAGCTCGTTTGGGGGCTACACCTTC. This chain joins TRBV6-2 or TRBV6-3 to TRBJ1-2, with a weak D call of TRBD1 (6 bases match). Reading from cysteine to phenylalanine, the CDR3 counts 18 amino acids. Only the CDR3 portion is preserved as DNA: 54 bases, with reading frame beginning at the first base. V is pared back by 6 bases and J by 8 bases, with 31 bases lying between the germline termini. The germline V gene supplies CDR1 MNHEY and CDR2 SVGEGT.